This T cell receptor (beta chain) was recovered during a study of blood T cell repertoires in COVID-19 (TCRdb year 2020). About the investigation overall: Collaborator samples came from the United States, Italy and Spain and covered acute and convalescent phases of COVID-19. The material from the prospective study consisted of cDNA or gDNA derived from T cells, B-cell-depleted T cells, or PBMCs. The dataset comprised deeply sampled blood TCRbeta repertoires from subjects exposed to, actively infected with, or recovered from COVID-19. A freely available public database, intended as a resource for researchers studying the immune response to SARS-CoV-2, is where the repertoires were released. Samples were obtained from the ongoing ImmuneRACE study (first 160 participants) and from roughly 1,300 subjects provided by 6 global collaborators. Nearly every sample came with metadata listing a de-identified subject ID, COVID-19 status, age in years and sex. HLA class I and class II types, where available, came from metadata supplied by the sample provider rather than from assay-based typing. General conclusions and limits of the study: The amount of clinical and demographic metadata varied by source and participant and was provided uncurated.

TCRbeta CDR3 regions were amplified from genomic DNA by means of the immunoSEQ Assay, a bias-controlled multiplex PCR. The authors processed their data as follows. Nucleated cell counts per sample were estimated from amplification of reference gene primers within the assay. To quantify the absolute abundance of each unique TCRbeta CDR3 rearrangement, sequence reads were collapsed and filtered. For each sample, productive Simpson clonality was calculated by taking the square root of Simpson's diversity index across productive rearrangements. This is the immuneACCESS table as TCRdb keeps it, with only in-frame sequences that have V and J called. A part of the clones is gone; compared with another copy, unresolved V genes explain less than half, and the rest is unexplained. D and trimming come from the DNA, and the V and J calls and clone size come from that table. Counted in this sample were 60,000 to 70,000 clones; 86% of them appeared once. The ten most abundant clones make up about 4.3% of the sample.

The collaborating institutions used their own protocols to collect whole blood in K2EDTA tubes. Collaborator samples were shipped for TCRbeta analysis as frozen whole blood, isolated PBMCs, or DNA extracted from either sample type. As encoded in the germline V gene (reference sequence), CDR1 is LGHDT while CDR2 is YNNKEL. The CDR3 covers 16 residues, taking in both the cysteine and the phenylalanine. Kept here is only the CDR3 DNA, which spans 48 bases and is read in frame from base 1. Ends trimmed: V by 4 bases, J by 2 bases; bases unmatched to a gene: 7. As concerns this clone: Its target antigen remains unknown. Qualities for individual bases were not recorded, and no much larger clone is one base off.

This sequence was found in a man over 45 with active COVID-19. The chain was built from TRBV3-1 (or the pseudogene TRBV3-2) and TRBJ2-3, with 9 bases aligning to TRBD2. The sequenced sample was peripheral blood. The sequence in DNA is TGTGCCAGCAGCCCGTTAGCGGGGGCGAACACAGATACGCAGTATTTT. Its coded protein is CASSPLAGANTDTQYF.